The 12 T cell receptor beta chains below come from one sample, sequenced in a study of blood T cell repertoires in COVID-19 (dated by TCRdb to 2018 to 2021). The library was made by the immunoSEQ multiplex PCR assay. TCRdb took this table from immuneACCESS and kept in-frame rearrangements with V and J called. Such tables lack part of the clones; where checked against another copy, unresolved V genes explain under half of the gap, and the rest is unexplained. Recorded for this sample are about 55,000 clones; approximately 91% of them occurred a single time. Around 6.5% of the sample comes from the top ten. Sequences were obtained from peripheral blood. These receptors were collected from a man aged 45 to 65 with active COVID-19.

The chain employs TRBV5-1 and TRBJ2-3; 7 nucleotides line up with TRBD1. V lost 0 bases, J lost 6 bases, and 7 bases stayed unmatched. Germline lookup yields CDR1 SGHRS and CDR2 YFSETQ. The CDR3 is 15 residues long. CDR3 DNA: TGCGCCAGCAGCTTGGCCGGGACAGACGGGGATACGCAGTATTTT. Translating gives CASSLAGTDGDTQYF.

This sequence joins TRBV6-2 or TRBV6-3 and TRBJ2-7; 11 bases fit TRBD1. Germline CDR1 is MNHEY and CDR2 is SVGEGT. Germline trimming cut 4 bases from V and 3 bases from J; bases unmatched to any gene: 2. There are 14 residues in the CDR3. CDR3 protein: CASSWGQGGYEQYF. In DNA form, the CDR3 reads TGTGCCAGCAGTTGGGGACAGGGGGGCTACGAGCAGTACTTC.

The chain joins TRBV5-1 to TRBJ2-7, with 7 bases fitting TRBD2. The germline V gene has CDR1 SGHRS and CDR2 YFSETQ. CDR3 size: 14 residues. The CDR3 coding sequence is TGCGCTAGTAGGGCGGGAGAGGGCCCCTACGAGCAGTACTTC. This codes for CASRAGEGPYEQYF.

The chain is built from TRBV5-1 and TRBJ2-5; D remains ambiguous. The CDR3 consists of 15 residues. V was clipped by 3 bases and J by 5 bases, with 17 bases between them. Germline V lookup: CDR1 SGHRS, CDR2 YFSETQ. The chain's CDR3 is CASSSEMYIGETQYF. DNA for the CDR3: TGCGCCAGCAGCTCCGAGATGTACATCGGGGAGACCCAGTACTTC.

V and J are TRBV7-8 and TRBJ2-5, with TRBD1 matching over 10 bases. Trimming took 5 bases from V and 0 from J; bases not matched to a gene: 6. The germline gives CDR1 SGHVS, CDR2 FQNEAQ. This CDR3 is 16 amino acids long. This CDR3 reads CASSRDRGLYQETQYF. The CDR3 DNA reads TGTGCCAGCAGCCGAGACAGGGGGCTTTACCAAGAGACCCAGTACTTC. The full variable domain, in which reference TRBV7-8 and TRBJ2-5 provide the parts outside the CDR3, is GAGVSQSPRYKVAKRGQDVALRCDPISGHVSLFWYQQALGQGPEFLTYFQNEAQLDKSGLPSDRFFAERPEGSVSTLKIQRTQQEDSAVYLCASSRDRGLYQETQYFGPGTRLLVL.

The chain joins TRBV29-1 to TRBJ2-1, with 7 bases lining up with TRBD1. The germline CDR1 and CDR2 sequences are SQVTM and ANQGSEA. V lost 8 bases to trimming and J lost 7 bases; unmatched junction nucleotides: 17. The CDR3 contains 15 residues. The CDR3 nucleotides are TGCAGCACCCCATCCCTGGAAGGGGGCAAGAATGAGCAGTTCTTC. The encoded protein is CSTPSLEGGKNEQFF.

The chain combines TRBV7-2 with TRBJ1-5; D gene uncertain. Trimming left V 1 base short and J 4 bases short, with 11 bases between. This CDR3 has 15 amino acids. Germline CDR1 and CDR2: SGHTA and FQGNSA. CDR3 bases: TGTGCCAGCAGCTTAGTGCCACCGGTAAATCAGCCCCAGCATTTT. This sequence encodes CASSLVPPVNQPQHF.

The chain has TRBV5-1 and TRBJ2-2, with TRBD2 matching over 11 bases. The V gene end was trimmed by 7 bases and the J gene end by 4 bases; junction bases not matched to a gene: 3. Germline loops: CDR1 SGHRS, CDR2 YFSETQ. The CDR3 is 14 amino acids. CDR3 DNA: TGCGCCAGCCATAGCGGGGGGGCCACCGGGGAGCTGTTTTTT. Its translation is CASHSGGATGELFF.

This rearrangement joins TRBV27 to TRBJ2-3; D possibly corresponds to TRBD2 (6 bases). The germline gives CDR1 MNHEY, CDR2 SMNVEV (reference sequence). With 5 bases removed from V and 0 bases from J, the gap between germline ends came to 9 bases. The CDR3 sequence is 14 residues long. The CDR3 reads CASSGTSSTDTQYF. The CDR3 region has the DNA TGTGCCAGCAGTGGGACTTCTAGCACAGATACGCAGTATTTT.

This clone was seen a single time. The chain has TRBV20-1 and TRBJ1-2; D gene unclear. Germline CDR1 is DFQATT and CDR2 is SNEGSKA (reference sequence). CDR3 length: 10 residues. V shed 1 base and J shed 8 bases, with 5 bases lying between them. CDR3 bases: TGCAGTGCTAGAGCCCCAGGCTACACCTTC. It codes for CSARAPGYTF.

The chain has TRBV5-4 and TRBJ2-3; 8 bases map to TRBD1. Trimming removed 4 bases from V and 6 bases from J; junction bases left unmatched: 7. This CDR3 contains 14 residues. Germline V gene sequence: CDR1 SGHNT, CDR2 YYREEE (reference sequence). The CDR3 nucleotides read TGTGCCAGCAGCAGCGGACAGGGATGGGATACGCAGTATTTT. Its protein is CASSSGQGWDTQYF. Full variable domain (missing parts from reference TRBV5-4 and TRBJ2-3): ETGVTQSPTHLIKTRGQQVTLRCSSQSGHNTVSWYQQALGQGPQFIFQYYREEENGRGNFPPRFSGLQFPNYSSELNVNALELDDSALYLCASSSGQGWDTQYFGPGTRLTVL.

This rearrangement joins TRBV5-1 to TRBJ2-1; 12 positions agree with TRBD2. Trimming took 6 bases from V and 1 from J; bases not matched to a gene: 2. The CDR3 sequence is 15 residues long. Germline CDR1 SGHRS, CDR2 YFSETQ. DNA of the CDR3: TGCGCCAGCACCGGACTAGCGGGGTCCTACAATGAGCAGTTCTTC. It yields the protein CASTGLAGSYNEQFF.